The clone carrying this T cell receptor beta chain was seen only once. V lost 5 bases, J lost 4 bases, and 17 bases stayed unmatched. The CDR3 contains 17 residues. Each CDR3 protein gets one entry after TCRdb re-called the 5' RACE reads with MiXCR. The data contain 300,000 to 400,000 distinct CDR3 sequences, approximately 13% of them singletons. These data come from a study of T cells after yellow fever vaccination. The specimen was CD4+ T cells sorted from PBMCs, collected 15 days after the yellow fever booster vaccination. This TCR came from a man between 18 and 35 years old who received the YFV17D yellow fever vaccine. The chain employs TRBV12-3 or TRBV12-4 and TRBJ2-7; 7 nucleotides match TRBD2. The DNA for the CDR3 is TGTGCCAGCAGTCCCATGGGGGGAGGGCTTTCTCCTTACGAGCAGTACTTC. Translating gives CASSPMGGGLSPYEQYF.